This T cell receptor beta chain was documented in a study of blood T cell repertoires in COVID-19. Whole-study context: Two consecutive negative NP/OP PCR tests, clearance, or resolved symptoms defined Cohort 3 recovery. PBMCs, B-cell-depleted T cells, or T cells provided the cDNA or gDNA that made up the material.

The CDR3 spans 12 residues. The germline CDR1 and CDR2 sequences are MDHEN and SYDVKM. V was shortened by 4 bases and J by 9 bases, with 10 bases between the two germline ends. In the original analysis: Reference gene primer amplification gave nucleated cell count estimates. TCRdb's copy holds only in-frame clones and misses some; the assay was immunoSEQ multiplex PCR. V, J and clone size are taken as reported in that table, and D and trimming were inferred from the DNA itself. Among 200,000 to 250,000 clones listed, 70% to 90% were seen once. The sequence came from a woman between 50 and 59 years old in a cohort exposed to, infected with or recovered from COVID-19 (not recorded which). Sequencing used PBMCs or T cells enriched from blood (not recorded which). The chain joins TRBV28 to TRBJ1-3; D not resolved. The CDR3 DNA is TGTGCCAGCAGTTCACAAGCGTCCACCATATATTTT. It specifies CASSSQASTIYF.